The rows below give T cell receptor beta chains drawn from one sample of a study of technical replicates of blood from a handful of donors. Here immunoSEQ multiplex PCR was the method, and the copy in TCRdb shows in-frame clones only, minus some. This table has fewer than 90,000 clones, roughly 96% appearing once. Sequenced sample: T cells isolated from PBMCs. These receptors originate from a human donor in good health. Both conserved end residues are part of each CDR3. D genes are given only for firm matches. Expanded clones get a size class; other rows say once, few or many, or leave the size out.

clone_size d_call j_call v_call cdr3_nt cdr3_aa
NA NA TRBJ2-1 TRBV5-1 TGCGCCAGCAGCTTGGGGGGGGAGTACAATGAGCAGTTCTTC CASSLGGEYNEQFF
NA TRBD1 TRBJ1-5 TRBV27 TGTGCCAGCAGTTTCCGCCTCAAACAGGGGGCTGGGCAGCCCCAGCATTTT CASSFRLKQGAGQPQHF
NA TRBD1 TRBJ2-7 TRBV4-1 TGCGCCAGCAGCCTAACCGGGACAGAAACCTACGAGCAGTACTTC CASSLTGTETYEQYF
NA NA TRBJ2-1 TRBV6-4 TGTGCCAGCAGTGAGGAACAGGGTTTCTACAATGAGCAGTTCTTC CASSEEQGFYNEQFF
NA TRBD1 TRBJ2-7 TRBV28 TGTGCCAGCAGTTATGACAGGGGCGAGCAGTACTTC CASSYDRGEQYF
NA NA TRBJ1-2 TRBV28 TGTGCCAGCAGTTCCCTAACAGGGAACTATGGCTACACCTTC CASSSLTGNYGYTF
NA NA TRBJ1-5 TRBV21-1 TGTGCCAGCAGCAAATGGGGACAGGGGTTACAGACGGGTCAGCCCCAGCATTTT CASSKWGQGLQTGQPQHF
once NA TRBJ1-1 TRBV2 TGTGCCAGCAGTGATCAGGGTGGCACTGAAGCTTTCTTT CASSDQGGTEAFF
NA TRBD1 TRBJ2-3 TRBV19 TGTGCCAGTAGCAAGGACAGGTACACAGATACGCAGTATTTT CASSKDRYTDTQYF
NA TRBD2 TRBJ2-7 TRBV7-2 TGTGCCAGCAGCTTAGCGCCGGCTAGCGGGGAGTACTTC CASSLAPASGEYF
once TRBD1 TRBJ2-3 TRBV27 TGTGCCAGCAGCCGGACAGGACCAGATACGCAGTATTTT CASSRTGPDTQYF
NA TRBD1 TRBJ2-3 TRBV5-6 TGTGCCAGCAGCTGGGACAGGGAAGGAACAGATACGCAGTATTTT CASSWDREGTDTQYF
NA TRBD1 TRBJ2-7 TRBV2 TGTGCCAGCAAGAGGCCAGGGACAGGGTTTTACGAGCAGTACTTC CASKRPGTGFYEQYF
NA NA TRBJ2-5 TRBV6-6 TGTGCCAGCAGTTACTCATCGGGGAGAGAGACCCAGTACTTC CASSYSSGRETQYF
NA TRBD1 TRBJ2-7 TRBV5-1 TGCGCCAGCAGCTTGGCCTCATTATACCCCGACAGGGGGCATTACGAGCAGTACTTC CASSLASLYPDRGHYEQYF
once TRBD1 TRBJ1-3 TRBV5-1 TGCGCCAGCAGCTTGGTGGGGACAGGGTTTGGAAACACCATATATTTT CASSLVGTGFGNTIYF
NA NA TRBJ2-3 TRBV5-1 TGCGCCAGCAGCGGTGGAGACAGGAGGACAGATACGCAGTATTTT CASSGGDRRTDTQYF
NA NA TRBJ2-1 TRBV28 TGTGCCAGCAGCTCAGGGGACCGCTCCTACAATGAGCAGTTCTTC CASSSGDRSYNEQFF
NA TRBD2 TRBJ2-1 TRBV13 TGTGCCAGCAGCGAGACTAGCGGGGAGGTACGGTACAATGAGCAGTTCTTC CASSETSGEVRYNEQFF
NA TRBD2 TRBJ2-7 TRBV28 TGTGCCAGCAGGTCGGCGGGAGGACCCTACGAGCAGTACTTC CASRSAGGPYEQYF